The 24 T cell receptor beta chains reported below all come from one sample, sequenced in a study of shared clonotypes between healthy human individuals. TCRdb's copy holds only in-frame clones and misses some; the assay was immunoSEQ multiplex PCR. In the table there are roughly 500,000 clones, about 79% of which are singletons. Specimen: PBMCs. The receptors come from a woman aged 40-49 years in good health. Some clones in this sample may be carry-over from other donors' samples.

V gene TRBV19 combines with J gene TRBJ2-7, with D perhaps being TRBD1 or TRBD2 (5 bases each). Trimming took 11 bases from V and 2 from J, leaving 16 bases between them. The CDR3 has 13 amino acids. Germline V lookup: CDR1 LNHDA, CDR2 SQIVND (reference sequence). The CDR3 sequence is CAVGSTGPYEQYF. The DNA for the CDR3 is TGTGCCGTGGGGTCGACGGGACCCTACGAGCAGTACTTC. The full variable domain, in which reference TRBV19 and TRBJ2-7 provide the parts outside the CDR3, is DGGITQSPKYLFRKEGQNVTLSCEQNLNHDAMYWYRQDPGQGLRLIYYSQIVNDFQKGDIAEGYSVSREKKESFPLTVTSAQKNPTAFYLCAVGSTGPYEQYFGPGTRLTVT.

J is TRBJ2-1 and V is TRBV6-1; 13 nucleotides agree with TRBD2. Germline V CDR1 and CDR2: MNHNS, SASEGT. CDR3 length: 15 residues. J lost 0 bases, V lost 10 bases, and 3 bases had no gene match. The CDR3, as DNA: TGTGCCACCAGGACTAGCGGGAGCTCCTACAATGAGCAGTTCTTC. Encoded protein: CATRTSGSSYNEQFF.

The rearrangement links TRBV7-2 to TRBJ1-4; D gene unclear. V lost 0 bases and J lost 8, with 10 bases in between. This CDR3 comprises 14 residues. Germline V gives CDR1 SGHTA, CDR2 FQGNSA. In DNA form, the CDR3 reads TGTGCCAGCAGCTTAGCAGGATTATCAGAAAAACTGTTTTTT. This gives the protein CASSLAGLSEKLFF.

The rearrangement links TRBV5-4 to TRBJ2-5, with TRBD2 matching over 9 bases. CDR1 and CDR2 from the germline V gene are SGHNT and YYREEE (reference sequence). There are 14 residues in the CDR3. V trimming: 6 bases; J trimming: 3 bases; junction bases outside the gene matches: 6. CDR3: CASTRSGRKETQYF. CDR3 nucleotides: TGTGCCAGCACTAGGAGCGGGAGGAAAGAGACCCAGTACTTC.

The chain combines TRBV5-1 with TRBJ2-3; tentative D call: TRBD2 (6 bases). Germline lookup yields CDR1 SGHRS and CDR2 YFSETQ. The ends were cut back, 4 bases at V and 0 bases at J, with 12 bases in the middle. This CDR3 region has 15 residues. The CDR3 loop reads CASSPEGHSTDTQYF. The CDR3 region has the DNA TGCGCCAGCAGCCCGGAGGGGCATAGCACAGATACGCAGTATTTT.

The chain combines TRBV7-9 with TRBJ1-5, with no clear D. V dropped 0 bases and J dropped 4 bases, with 10 bases sitting between them. Germline CDR1 is SEHNR and CDR2 is FQNEAQ (reference sequence). The CDR3 length is 15 residues. The CDR3 bases are TGTGCCAGCAGCTTAGCTGGGGTCGGTAATCAGCCCCAGCATTTT. Protein product: CASSLAGVGNQPQHF.

In this sample, this clone turned up many times. The gene calls are TRBV18 and TRBJ1-2; tentatively, D is TRBD1 (5 bases). Germline CDR1 and CDR2: KGHSH and LQKENI. Trimming cost V 0 bases and J 0 bases, with 11 bases left between them. The CDR3 is 16 amino acids. The CDR3 here is CASSPPLGRANYGYTF. The CDR3 nucleotides are TGTGCCAGCTCACCACCCCTTGGCAGGGCTAACTATGGCTACACCTTC.

This clone has just a few counts. The chain uses TRBV18 and TRBJ2-7, with D perhaps TRBD1 (5 bases). The DNA end is a closer match to TRBJ2-5, so the J assignment may be wrong. Germline V lookup: CDR1 KGHSH, CDR2 LQKENI. This CDR3 is 13 amino acids long. The CDR3: CASSSRQQETQYF. CDR3 nucleotide sequence: TGTGCCAGCTCATCAAGACAGCAAGAGACCCAGTACTTC.

The CDR3 bases are TGTGCCAGCAGCTCGCGGGGAGGGCGGAATGAGCAGTTCTTC. Protein product: CASSSRGGRNEQFF. The chain has TRBV5-4 and TRBJ2-1, with TRBD2 identical over 7 bases. V was pared by 3 bases and J by 7 bases, with 7 bases of the junction left unmatched. CDR3 length equals 14 residues. CDR1 SGHNT and CDR2 YYREEE come from the germline V gene (reference sequence).

The chain combines TRBV30 with TRBJ2-3; 13 bases are shared with TRBD2. Germline loops: CDR1 GTSNPN, CDR2 SVGIG (reference sequence). The length of the CDR3 is 14 residues. Trimming at V came to 3 bases and at J to 8 bases, leaving 5 bases not matched to a gene. CDR3 residues: CAWRLAGGLGTQYF. The CDR3 nucleotides read TGTGCCTGGAGACTAGCGGGAGGGTTGGGTACGCAGTATTTT.

The chain couples TRBV4-1 to TRBJ2-5; weak D call: TRBD2 (6 bases). CDR1 MGHRA and CDR2 YSYEKL come from the germline V gene. Trimming shortened V by 0 bases and J by 5 bases, and 13 bases separated the two germline ends. CDR3 length equals 15 residues. The DNA of the CDR3 is TGCGCCAGCAGCCAAGAACGGGGGAGAGTCGAGACCCAGTACTTC. It yields the protein CASSQERGRVETQYF.

This clone was seen once. This chain joins TRBV30 and TRBJ2-1; 8 bases match TRBD2. V was clipped by 4 bases and J by 9 bases; unmatched bases: 14. This CDR3 is 15 amino acids long. The V gene's germline CDR1 is GTSNPN and CDR2 SVGIG (reference sequence). The DNA of the CDR3 is TGTGCCTGGACCGGACTAGCAGGAGTAGTCAGTGAGCAGTTCTTC. It codes for CAWTGLAGVVSEQFF.

This clone appeared a few times. V usage is TRBV7-8 and J usage is TRBJ1-4; perhaps TRBD1 as D (6 bases). From germline, CDR1 is SGHVS and CDR2 FQNEAQ. This CDR3 spans 13 amino acids. Trimming shortened V by 0 bases and J by 13 bases, and 12 bases separated the two germline ends. The CDR3 DNA follows: TGTGCCAGCAGCTTAGCGGGGCAGGGGATACTGTTTTTT. Its protein product is CASSLAGQGILFF. Combining the CDR3 with reference TRBV7-8 and TRBJ1-4 gives the whole variable domain GAGVSQSPRYKVAKRGQDVALRCDPISGHVSLFWYQQALGQGPEFLTYFQNEAQLDKSGLPSDRFFAERPEGSVSTLKIQRTQQEDSAVYLCASSLAGQGILFFGSGTQLSVL.

The chain uses TRBV27 and TRBJ2-2; D remains unclear. CDR1 and CDR2 from the germline V gene are MNHEY and SMNVEV (reference sequence). This CDR3 has 15 residues. The V and J ends lost 0 bases and 4 bases respectively, with 9 bases between them. CDR3 in DNA: TGTGCCAGCAGTTTATCCCCGGGTGGCACCGGGGAGCTGTTTTTT. It yields the protein CASSLSPGGTGELFF.

In its sample, this clone was seen once. The genes are TRBV18 and TRBJ2-7; D tentatively reads TRBD1 or TRBD2 (5 bases each). CDR1 KGHSH and CDR2 LQKENI come from the germline V gene. Trimming removed 3 bases from V and 2 bases from J, with 11 bases in between. The CDR3 totals 14 residues. The DNA of the CDR3 is TGTGCCAGCTCACCCGGGACGCTAACCTACGAGCAGTACTTC. Its translation is CASSPGTLTYEQYF.

The chain carries TRBV7-3 and TRBJ2-2, with D perhaps TRBD1 (6 bases). V was trimmed by 4 bases and J by 0 bases, leaving 12 bases between them. Looked up from germline, CDR1 is SGHTA and CDR2 is FQGTGA. The CDR3 spans 16 residues. The DNA of the CDR3 is TGTGCCAGCAGCTCATCCGGGACAACGAACACCGGGGAGCTGTTTTTT. It translates to CASSSSGTTNTGELFF.

The chain joins TRBV5-1 to TRBJ2-1; the match to TRBD2 covers 10 bases. Germline-derived CDR1 and CDR2 are SGHRS and YFSETQ. V was clipped by 4 bases and J by 6 bases; unmatched bases: 7. The CDR3 length is 15 residues. DNA of the CDR3: TGCGCCAGCAGCCCGTCTGAGCGGGAGGGCAATGAGCAGTTCTTC. Its protein is CASSPSEREGNEQFF.

The V gene is TRBV15, the J gene TRBJ1-3, with a tentative D call TRBD1 (6 bases). The CDR3 covers 15 residues. Trimming removed 3 bases at V and 1 base at J, with 10 bases between. Germline CDR1 LNHNV, CDR2 YYDKDF (reference sequence). CDR3 nucleotide sequence: TGTGCCACCAGCAGCGAAAGGGGGTCTGGAAACACCATATATTTT. Protein sequence: CATSSERGSGNTIYF.

CDR3 in DNA: TGTGCCAGCAGCCAAGAGGCAGCGGGGGGAGAGACCCAGTACTTC. Protein sequence: CASSQEAAGGETQYF. The gene calls are TRBV4-2 and TRBJ2-5; TRBD2 matches 9 bases. This CDR3 comprises 15 residues. With V trimmed by 0 bases and J by 4 bases, 3 bases remained unmatched. CDR1 LGHNA and CDR2 YNFKEQ come from the germline V gene.

The gene calls are TRBV7-6 and TRBJ2-5; the D is unclear. Germline V gene lookup returns CDR1 SGHVS and CDR2 FNYEAQ. V shed 1 base and J shed 3 bases, with 3 bases lying between them. CDR3 length equals 12 residues. The CDR3 loop is CASSLGEETQYF. The CDR3 DNA is TGTGCCAGCAGCTTAGGCGAAGAGACCCAGTACTTC.

This sequence joins TRBV7-6 and TRBJ2-3, with D possibly being TRBD2 (5 bases). Germline V gene sequence: CDR1 SGHVS, CDR2 FNYEAQ. V lost 4 bases to trimming and J lost 1 base, with 12 bases between them. This CDR3 spans 15 amino acids. CDR3 DNA sequence: TGTGCCAGCAGCTACGGACTCGCAGGCACAGATACGCAGTATTTT. It codes for CASSYGLAGTDTQYF.

This clone appeared a single time. The rearrangement links TRBV15 to TRBJ2-5, with 15 positions matching TRBD2. Germline V lookup: CDR1 LNHNV, CDR2 YYDKDF (reference sequence). J lost 5 bases, V lost 3 bases, and 7 bases had no gene match. There are 17 residues in the CDR3. CDR3 coding DNA: TGTGCCACCAGCAGGGGCGGGACTAGCGGGAGGAGTGAGACCCAGTACTTC. It specifies CATSRGGTSGRSETQYF.

Many counts were recorded for this clone. V usage is TRBV12-2 and J usage is TRBJ2-1. TRBV12-2 corresponds to a pseudogene. The CDR3 contains 14 residues. This chain's CDR3 is CASRLGRDNGVQFF. In nucleotides, the CDR3 is TGTGCAAGTCGCTTAGGGAGGGACAACGGAGTGCAGTTCTTC.

The chain recombines TRBV4-3 with TRBJ2-1; 9 nucleotides match TRBD2. The CDR3 runs to 15 residues. The germline gives CDR1 LGHNA, CDR2 YSLEER. J lost 10 bases, V lost 4 bases, and 11 bases had no gene match. For the CDR3, the DNA is TGCGCCAGCAGCCTCGCCTCGACTAGCGGCCACGAGCAGTTCTTC. Protein: CASSLASTSGHEQFF.